One and the same sample provided the 26 T cell receptor beta chains below, sequenced in a study of blood T cell repertoires in COVID-19. The protocol was immunoSEQ multiplex PCR, while the TCRdb copy is restricted to in-frame clones and leaves out a portion. The sample lists 150,000 to 200,000 clones; 65% to 80% were seen once. Sequenced: PBMCs or T cells enriched from blood (not recorded which). The source is a woman aged 50 to 60 with acute COVID-19.

The chain carries TRBV5-6 and TRBJ2-6, with 8 bases that match TRBD2. Germline values: CDR1 SGHDT, CDR2 YYEEEE. V lost 4 bases, J lost 0 bases, and 9 bases stayed unmatched. There are 18 residues in the CDR3. CDR3 sequence: CASSHRSGGHSGANVLTF. In DNA, the CDR3 is TGTGCCAGCAGCCACCGAAGCGGGGGACACTCTGGGGCCAACGTCCTGACTTTC.

The chain links TRBV7-8 to TRBJ1-1; 7 bases are shared with TRBD1. The CDR3 consists of 13 residues. Trimming removed 6 bases from V and 11 bases from J; junction bases left unmatched: 12. Germline V gene lookup returns CDR1 SGHVS and CDR2 FQNEAQ. CDR3: CASRLDRAGGAFF. Written as DNA, the CDR3 is TGTGCCAGCAGACTCGACAGGGCAGGAGGCGCTTTCTTT.

A few counts support this clone. This chain uses TRBV28 with TRBJ2-3; D remains ambiguous. CDR3 length: 14 residues. Between the trimmed V and J ends, which lost 3 bases and 0 bases, there was a span of 7 bases. CDR1 is MDHEN and CDR2 is SYDVKM in the germline V gene. In nucleotides, the CDR3 is TGTGCCAGCAGTTTTCCGGAGAGCACAGATACGCAGTATTTT. Translation gives CASSFPESTDTQYF.

The V call is TRBV7-2, the J call TRBJ1-5; perhaps TRBD1 as D (6 bases). V was pared by 5 bases and J by 1 base, with 12 bases between. The CDR3 sequence is 15 residues long. Germline V lookup: CDR1 SGHTA, CDR2 FQGNSA. The CDR3 reads CASSPRGGSNQPQHF. For the CDR3, the DNA is TGTGCCAGCAGCCCCAGGGGCGGAAGCAATCAGCCCCAGCATTTT.

The chain has TRBV28 and TRBJ1-1, with D unresolved. The CDR3 has 12 amino acids. CDR1 and CDR2 from the germline V gene are MDHEN and SYDVKM. The ends were cut back, 1 base at V and 11 bases at J, with 11 bases in the middle. The DNA for the CDR3 is TGTGCCAGCAGTTTATCGGGGTCGAGGGCTTTCTTT. This translates into CASSLSGSRAFF. Supplemented by reference TRBV28 and TRBJ1-1, the full variable domain reads DVKVTQSSRYLVKRTGEKVFLECVQDMDHENMFWYRQDPGLGLRLIYFSYDVKMKEKGDIPEGYSVSREKKERFSLILESASTNQTSMYLCASSLSGSRAFFGQGTRLTVV.

This chain joins TRBV19 and TRBJ2-2; perhaps TRBD2 as D (6 bases). This CDR3 has 16 amino acids. The germline V and J ends were trimmed by 6 bases and 4 bases, with 18 bases remaining between them. Germline lookup yields CDR1 LNHDA and CDR2 SQIVND (reference sequence). CDR3: CASSIARRVGTGELFF. Here the CDR3 DNA reads TGTGCCAGTAGCATCGCACGGAGGGTGGGCACCGGGGAGCTGTTTTTT.

This clone came up a few times. The rearrangement links TRBV19 to TRBJ1-2; no clear D gene. This CDR3 region has 13 residues. CDR1 and CDR2 from the germline V gene are LNHDA and SQIVND (reference sequence). The V end was cut by 9 bases, the J end by 2 bases, with 13 bases between. This CDR3 is CASRGISNYGYTF. CDR3 sequence (DNA): TGTGCCAGCCGGGGAATTTCCAACTATGGCTACACCTTC.

This clone was detected only once. This chain's CDR3 is CASSYRRGSPLHF. Here the CDR3 DNA reads TGTGCCAGCAGTTACCGCAGGGGGTCACCCCTCCACTTT. The chain carries TRBV6-4 and TRBJ1-6; 7 nucleotides line up with TRBD1. Germline trimming cut 5 bases from V and 10 bases from J; bases unmatched to any gene: 5. This CDR3 spans 13 amino acids. The germline V gene encodes CDR1 MRHNA and CDR2 SNTAGT.

The table lists this clone with a few counts. The V and J genes are TRBV19 and TRBJ1-1; 7 bases agree with TRBD1. Germline V lookup: CDR1 LNHDA, CDR2 SQIVND (reference sequence). Unmatched junction bases numbered 7, after V lost 7 bases and J lost 11 bases. This CDR3 is built from 11 residues. Here the CDR3 reads CASTRQGWAFF. CDR3 DNA: TGTGCCAGTACCCGACAGGGTTGGGCTTTCTTT.

The chain joins TRBV5-1 to TRBJ2-3; 12 bases align to TRBD2. Germline CDR1 is SGHRS and CDR2 is YFSETQ. The CDR3 runs 16 residues. V lost 8 bases, J lost 3 bases, and 10 bases stayed unmatched. In DNA, the CDR3 is TGCGCCAGTACTTTGACTAGCGGGGGTACAACAGATACGCAGTATTTT. Translated: CASTLTSGGTTDTQYF.

The chain links TRBV29-1 to TRBJ2-7, with D tentatively TRBD1 (6 bases). Trimming stripped 4 bases from V and 5 bases from J, with 9 bases between. This CDR3 spans 11 amino acids. Per the germline V gene, CDR1 is SQVTM and CDR2 is ANQGSEA. CDR3 sequence reads: CSVARGNEQYV. The CDR3, as DNA: TGCAGCGTTGCCAGGGGAAACGAGCAGTACGTC.

The J gene is TRBJ2-1, the V gene TRBV7-9; D is perhaps TRBD2 (5 bases). CDR3 length: 14 amino acids. The germline CDR1 and CDR2 sequences are SEHNR and FQNEAQ (reference sequence). Trimming removed 7 bases at V and 3 bases at J, with 13 bases between. CDR3 region: CASTGLGSYNEQFF. The CDR3 DNA reads as TGTGCCAGCACGGGGTTGGGGAGCTACAATGAGCAGTTCTTC.

This clone appeared a single time. The V gene is TRBV19, the J gene TRBJ1-1; 8 bases match TRBD1. The junction had 9 bases not matched to a gene; V was cut back by 6 bases and J by 0 bases. The CDR3 runs to 16 residues. Germline V gives CDR1 LNHDA, CDR2 SQIVND (reference sequence). CDR3 sequence: CASRRTGMGMNTEAFF. In DNA, the CDR3 is TGTGCCAGTAGGCGGACAGGGATGGGTATGAACACTGAAGCTTTCTTT.

The chain has TRBV5-6 and TRBJ2-3; D uncertain. The CDR3 covers 14 residues. V was clipped by 0 bases and J by 2 bases, with 7 bases between them. CDR1 is SGHDT, CDR2 YYEEEE, per germline. The CDR3 nucleotides read TGTGCCAGCAGCTTGGTAGAAACCACAGATACGCAGTATTTT. It encodes CASSLVETTDTQYF. The full variable domain, with the rest looked up from reference TRBV5-6 and TRBJ2-3, is DAGVTQSPTHLIKTRGQQVTLRCSPKSGHDTVSWYQQALGQGPQFIFQYYEEEERQRGNFPDRFSGHQFPNYSSELNVNALLLGDSALYLCASSLVETTDTQYFGPGTRLTVL.

The rearrangement uses TRBV5-1 and TRBJ2-2; weak D call: TRBD2 (5 bases). CDR1 and CDR2 (germline): SGHRS, YFSETQ. The CDR3 totals 16 residues. V was pared by 1 base and J by 3 bases, with 13 bases between. The CDR3 bases are TGCGCCAGCAGCTTGCAGGCTAGCTCCTACACCGGGGAGCTGTTTTTT. Protein sequence: CASSLQASSYTGELFF.

V and J are TRBV5-4 and TRBJ2-2; TRBD2 matches at 10 bases. The ends lost 0 bases at V and 0 bases at J; junction bases unmatched: 8. The CDR3 spans 19 residues. Per the germline V gene, CDR1 is SGHNT and CDR2 is YYREEE (reference sequence). CDR3 amino acids: CASSLGGLAGAPNTGELFF. For the CDR3, the DNA is TGTGCCAGCAGCTTGGGGGGTCTAGCGGGGGCTCCGAACACCGGGGAGCTGTTTTTT.

V usage is TRBV6-2 or TRBV6-3 and J usage is TRBJ2-1, with TRBD2 as a possible D gene (5 bases). V was trimmed by 4 bases and J by 5 bases, leaving 15 bases between them. Per the germline V gene, CDR1 is MNHEY and CDR2 is SVGEGT. The CDR3 spans 15 residues. CDR3 region: CASSSRQRPDNEQFF. CDR3 bases: TGTGCCAGCAGTTCGCGCCAGCGGCCCGACAATGAGCAGTTCTTC.

CDR3 protein: CASGLGGLSPDTQYF. CDR3 sequence (DNA): TGTGCTAGTGGTTTGGGAGGACTATCCCCAGATACGCAGTATTTT. J is TRBJ2-3 and V is TRBV12-5; TRBD2 might be the D (6 bases). CDR1 and CDR2 from the germline V gene are LGHNT and FRNRAP. V was trimmed by 1 base and J by 4 bases, leaving 12 bases between them. The CDR3 runs to 15 residues.

This chain uses TRBV4-1 with TRBJ1-1, with 7 bases identical to TRBD1. CDR3 length equals 15 residues. CDR1 MGHRA and CDR2 YSYEKL come from the germline V gene. Trimming at V came to 3 bases and at J to 4 bases, leaving 8 bases not matched to a gene. CDR3 loop: CASSHPGGRSTEAFF. In DNA form, the CDR3 reads TGCGCCAGCAGCCATCCAGGGGGGAGGAGCACTGAAGCTTTCTTT.

This clone appeared a few times. The chain recombines TRBV18 with TRBJ1-2; D not certain. The CDR3 runs to 16 residues. Germline lookup yields CDR1 KGHSH and CDR2 LQKENI. V was clipped by 4 bases and J by 5 bases, with 20 bases between them. Written as DNA, the CDR3 is TGTGCCAGCTCACTTGCCGCCCGGCGGCCAGAATATGGCTACACCTTC. Its protein is CASSLAARRPEYGYTF.

The genes are TRBV2 and TRBJ1-5; unclear D gene. V lost 6 bases to trimming and J lost 3 bases, with 15 bases between them. CDR3 length: 15 amino acids. Germline V CDR1 and CDR2: SNHLY, FYNNEI. The CDR3 bases are TGTGCCAGCAGCCCGGACCGGAGGACCAATCAGCCCCAGCATTTT. The encoded protein is CASSPDRRTNQPQHF.

V is TRBV9 and J is TRBJ2-1; possible D gene TRBD1, 5 bases. Trimming removed 7 bases at V and 8 bases at J, with 10 bases between. This CDR3 is 11 amino acids long. Looked up from germline, CDR1 is SGDLS and CDR2 is YYNGEE. The DNA of the CDR3 is TGTGCCAGCGGATGGGGCGATGAGCAGTTCTTC. As protein: CASGWGDEQFF.

This clone has a handful of counts. This chain connects TRBV5-4 to TRBJ2-2; tentative D call: TRBD1 (5 bases). V lost 0 bases and J 4 bases, leaving 10 bases between the germline ends. The germline CDR1 and CDR2 sequences are SGHNT and YYREEE (reference sequence). This CDR3 spans 15 amino acids. The CDR3 protein is CASSLDAGLTGELFF. The DNA of the CDR3 is TGTGCCAGCAGCTTGGACGCAGGGCTCACCGGGGAGCTGTTTTTT.

V and J are TRBV5-1 and TRBJ2-3; D ambiguous. Germline V gene sequence: CDR1 SGHRS, CDR2 YFSETQ. V was trimmed by 2 bases and J by 6 bases, leaving 7 bases between them. This CDR3 comprises 12 residues. CDR3 in amino acids: CASSFSGDTQYF. CDR3 bases: TGCGCCAGCAGCTTTTCGGGTGATACGCAGTATTTT. Variable domain in full (rest from reference TRBV5-1 and TRBJ2-3): KAGVTQTPRYLIKTRGQQVTLSCSPISGHRSVSWYQQTPGQGLQFLFEYFSETQRNKGNFPGRFSGRQFSNSRSEMNVSTLELGDSALYLCASSFSGDTQYFGPGTRLTVL.

This clone was found a few times. The chain employs TRBV6-5 and TRBJ1-1; 7 bases fit TRBD1. V trimming: 6 bases; J trimming: 2 bases; junction bases outside the gene matches: 9. The CDR3 has 15 amino acids. Germline V gives CDR1 MNHEY, CDR2 SVGAGI. This CDR3 is CASRKGASSNTEAFF. The CDR3 DNA follows: TGTGCCAGCAGGAAGGGGGCGAGTAGCAACACTGAAGCTTTCTTT.

The J gene is TRBJ2-1, the V gene TRBV5-6, with D perhaps TRBD2 (6 bases). This CDR3 is built from 16 residues. V gave up 0 bases and J gave up 1 base, with 11 bases separating them. CDR1 and CDR2 (germline): SGHDT, YYEEEE. CDR3 sequence: CASSLAWDLSYNEQFF. The DNA for the CDR3 is TGTGCCAGCAGCTTGGCTTGGGACTTGTCCTACAATGAGCAGTTCTTC.